This T cell receptor beta chain was captured in a study of chemoradiotherapy in HPV16-positive cancers. The CDR3 totals 13 residues. The junction had 7 bases not matched to a gene; V was cut back by 4 bases and J by 5 bases. Per germline, CDR1 SQVTM and CDR2 ANQGSEA. Assay used: immunoSEQ multiplex PCR; TCRdb lists only in-frame clones, some missing. The repertoire has around 5,000 clones, 65% to 80% of them found once; the top ten carry roughly 20%. The TCR was taken from a human donor with HPV-associated anogenital cancer. V is TRBV29-1 and J is TRBJ1-1, with 7 bases identical to TRBD1. This specimen consisted of tumor tissue, obtained from a patient who underwent chemoradiotherapy. The CDR3 loop is CSVADRVVTEAFF. The CDR3 bases are TGCAGCGTTGCTGACAGGGTAGTAACTGAAGCTTTCTTT.